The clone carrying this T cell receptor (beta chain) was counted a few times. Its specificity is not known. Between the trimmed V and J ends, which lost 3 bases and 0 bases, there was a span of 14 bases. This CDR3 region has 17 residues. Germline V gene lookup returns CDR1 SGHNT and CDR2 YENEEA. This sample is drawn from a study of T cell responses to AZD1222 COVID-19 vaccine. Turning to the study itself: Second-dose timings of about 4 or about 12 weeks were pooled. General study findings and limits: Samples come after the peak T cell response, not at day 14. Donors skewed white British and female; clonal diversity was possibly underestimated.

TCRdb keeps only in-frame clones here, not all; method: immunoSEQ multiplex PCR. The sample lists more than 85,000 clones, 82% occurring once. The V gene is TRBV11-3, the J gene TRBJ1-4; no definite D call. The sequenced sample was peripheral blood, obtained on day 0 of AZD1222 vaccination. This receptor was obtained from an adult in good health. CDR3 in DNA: TGTGCCAGCAGCTTCGAATCCAGCGACTCAACTAATGAAAAACTGTTTTTT. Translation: CASSFESSDSTNEKLFF.